Listed here is a single T cell receptor beta chain. Its specificity is unknown. The CDR3 extends over 20 amino acids. The germline gives CDR1 SGHNT, CDR2 YENEEA. V trimming: 4 bases; J trimming: 0 bases; junction bases outside the gene matches: 17. The PCR was carried out with 60 Vbeta primers and 13 Jbeta primers. The method was immunoSEQ multiplex PCR; TCRdb's version includes in-frame clones alone and lacks a portion of them. The sample carries 150,000 to 200,000 clones, roughly 78% recorded once. These data originate in a study of cytomegalovirus exposure and HLA in healthy donors. General study findings and limits: The authors enumerated some 170 TCR beta chains as linked to cytomegalovirus. Analysis performed later found 16,000 or so TCR beta sequences associated with HLA alleles at 0.05 false discovery rate.

This receptor was taken from a girl between 5 and 17 years old in good health and CMV-seropositive. The chain is built from TRBV11-3 and TRBJ2-1, with 8 bases identical to TRBD1. The sample consisted of PBMCs. The CDR3 sequence is CASSWRIGTGPHSSYNEQFF. The CDR3 coding sequence is TGTGCCAGCAGCTGGCGAATCGGGACAGGTCCTCACAGCTCCTACAATGAGCAGTTCTTC. Using reference TRBV11-3 and TRBJ2-1 for the parts outside the CDR3, the full variable domain is EAGVVQSPRYKIIEKKQPVAFWCNPISGHNTLYWYLQNLGQGPELLIRYENEEAVDDSQLPKDRFSAERLKGVDSTLKIQPAELGDSAVYLCASSWRIGTGPHSSYNEQFFGPGTRLTVL.